A single sample gave rise to the 24 T cell receptor beta chains below, sequenced in a study of chemoradiotherapy in HPV16-positive cancers (dated 2022 in TCRdb). Library preparation was by the immunoSEQ multiplex PCR assay. Here the immuneACCESS table is served through TCRdb, limited to in-frame sequences with V and J called. Missing clones are a known gap in these copies; in checked studies unresolved V genes cover under half, and the rest lacks a known reason. The sample yields about 8,000 clones; just over 75% were counted once. The ten largest clonotypes hold nearly 7.5% of the sample. Collection of the sample occurred from a patient who underwent chemoradiotherapy. The receptors were gathered from a human donor with HPV-associated anogenital cancer.

This clone was picked up a small number of times. J is TRBJ1-1 and V is TRBV9; D is ambiguous. Germline loops: CDR1 SGDLS, CDR2 YYNGEE. This CDR3 comprises 14 residues. V lost 0 bases and J 2 bases, leaving 8 bases between the germline ends. The CDR3 here is CASSVATANTEAFF. The CDR3 DNA follows: TGTGCCAGCAGCGTAGCTACAGCTAACACTGAAGCTTTCTTT.

The V gene is TRBV2, the J gene TRBJ2-4; the D is unclear. This CDR3 contains 18 residues. Germline V gives CDR1 SNHLY, CDR2 FYNNEI. Trimming shortened V by 4 bases and J by 0 bases, and 19 bases separated the two germline ends. The CDR3, as DNA: TGTGCCAGCAGTGCCGGTTACAAACCGTCTTTAGCCAAAAACATTCAGTACTTC. Translated: CASSAGYKPSLAKNIQYF.

The chain links TRBV19 to TRBJ1-2; tentatively, D is TRBD1 (5 bases). Germline assignment: CDR1 LNHDA and CDR2 SQIVND (reference sequence). Trimming stripped 10 bases from V and 6 bases from J, with 15 bases between. This CDR3 contains 12 residues. The CDR3 DNA sequence: TGTGCCACGTACCAGGGTGTTGATGGCTACACCTTC. Translating gives CATYQGVDGYTF.

The chain links TRBV5-1 to TRBJ2-1; 13 bases are a match to TRBD2. The CDR3 consists of 15 residues. In germline, CDR1 is SGHRS, CDR2 YFSETQ. V shed 4 bases, J shed 8 bases, and the junction held 6 bases outside the gene matches. This CDR3 is CASSPGTSGNYEQFF. The CDR3 coding sequence is TGCGCCAGCAGCCCCGGGACTAGCGGGAATTATGAGCAGTTCTTC. The entire variable domain, with the rest obtained from reference TRBV5-1 and TRBJ2-1, is as follows: KAGVTQTPRYLIKTRGQQVTLSCSPISGHRSVSWYQQTPGQGLQFLFEYFSETQRNKGNFPGRFSGRQFSNSRSEMNVSTLELGDSALYLCASSPGTSGNYEQFFGPGTRLTVL.

The V gene is TRBV4-2, the J gene TRBJ1-1; D is uncertain. Germline assignment: CDR1 LGHNA and CDR2 YNFKEQ. The CDR3 length is 14 residues. V was pared by 0 bases and J by 6 bases, with 11 bases between. The CDR3 DNA sequence: TGTGCCAGCAGCCAAGATCACATCCTGGCTGAAGCTTTCTTT. This encodes CASSQDHILAEAFF.

The V call is TRBV6-5, the J call TRBJ1-1; D possibly corresponds to TRBD1 (6 bases). CDR3 length: 15 residues. V was clipped by 0 bases and J by 5 bases, with 13 bases between them. The germline V gene has CDR1 MNHEY and CDR2 SVGAGI. The CDR3 DNA follows: TGTGCCAGCAGTTACTCGATGGGGAGGGGGACTGAAGCTTTCTTT. Translating it yields CASSYSMGRGTEAFF.

This chain joins TRBV6-5 and TRBJ1-1; tentatively, D is TRBD1 (5 bases). The CDR3 has 15 residues. V was pared by 8 bases and J by 0 bases, with 16 bases between. CDR1 and CDR2 (germline): MNHEY, SVGAGI. The CDR3 protein is CASGSPGRMNTEAFF. The DNA for the CDR3 is TGTGCCAGCGGTTCTCCGGGACGGATGAACACTGAAGCTTTCTTT.

The V and J genes are TRBV28 and TRBJ1-5, with D possibly being TRBD1 (5 bases). Per germline, CDR1 MDHEN and CDR2 SYDVKM. Deletions cut 4 bases from V and 7 bases from J, with 17 bases between. The CDR3 loop spans 15 amino acids. The chain's CDR3 is CASSSRGRKKQPQHF. Here the CDR3 DNA reads TGTGCCAGCAGTTCGAGGGGCCGAAAAAAACAGCCCCAGCATTTT.

The V gene is TRBV7-2, the J gene TRBJ2-2; no clear D gene. Trimming pared 8 bases from V and 1 base from J, leaving 5 bases between. There are 12 residues in the CDR3. Germline values: CDR1 SGHTA, CDR2 FQGNSA. The CDR3, as DNA: TGTGCCAGCCGGCAGAACACCGGGGAGCTGTTTTTT. Its translation is CASRQNTGELFF.

This clone was recorded once. The V and J genes are TRBV5-1 and TRBJ2-2; D remains ambiguous. Germline-derived CDR1 and CDR2 are SGHRS and YFSETQ. CDR3 length: 15 amino acids. The ends were cut back, 2 bases at V and 0 bases at J, with 8 bases in the middle. In nucleotides, the CDR3 is TGCGCCAGCAGCTTAACAGCCTCGAACACCGGGGAGCTGTTTTTT. This codes for CASSLTASNTGELFF.

This clone has a handful of counts. The V call is TRBV7-2, the J call TRBJ2-3, with D unclear. The CDR3 spans 14 residues. The ends were cut back, 4 bases at V and 0 bases at J, with 8 bases in the middle. Germline V gene sequence: CDR1 SGHTA, CDR2 FQGNSA. The CDR3 loop reads CASSSPSSTDTQYF. CDR3 in DNA: TGTGCCAGCAGCTCACCATCTAGCACAGATACGCAGTATTTT.

This clone was seen just once. The gene calls are TRBV28 and TRBJ2-1; possible D gene TRBD2, 5 bases. V was pared by 6 bases and J by 10 bases, with 16 bases between. Germline V gene lookup returns CDR1 MDHEN and CDR2 SYDVKM. This CDR3 contains 13 residues. The CDR3 bases are TGTGCCAGCAGAACCCCCGAGGGCCGCGAGCAGTTCTTC. This encodes CASRTPEGREQFF.

The gene calls are TRBV7-2 and TRBJ2-1, with 8 positions matching TRBD2. This CDR3 comprises 15 residues. CDR1 is SGHTA and CDR2 is FQGNSA in the germline V gene. Germline trimming cut 7 bases from V and 6 bases from J; bases unmatched to any gene: 11. The CDR3 DNA reads as TGTGCCAGCACCGGCGGCGGGGGGTATTTCAATGAGCAGTTCTTC. Residues: CASTGGGGYFNEQFF. The full variable domain, its missing parts supplied by reference TRBV7-2 and TRBJ2-1, is GAGVSQSPSNKVTEKGKDVELRCDPISGHTALYWYRQSLGQGLEFLIYFQGNSAPDKSGLPSDRFSAERTGGSVSTLTIQRTQQEDSAVYLCASTGGGGYFNEQFFGPGTRLTVL.

The rearrangement uses TRBV19 and TRBJ1-1; no clear D gene. This CDR3 is built from 16 residues. The V end was cut by 5 bases, the J end by 0 bases, with 16 bases between. Looked up from germline, CDR1 is LNHDA and CDR2 is SQIVND (reference sequence). CDR3 loop: CASSPLPGALNTEAFF. CDR3 nucleotides: TGTGCCAGTAGTCCACTACCGGGAGCGCTGAACACTGAAGCTTTCTTT.

This chain links TRBV29-1 with TRBJ2-2; D uncertain. From germline, CDR1 is SQVTM and CDR2 ANQGSEA. The ends were cut back, 4 bases at V and 0 bases at J, with 6 bases in the middle. This CDR3 contains 13 residues. In nucleotides, the CDR3 is TGCAGCGTTGGGTCGACGAACACCGGGGAGCTGTTTTTT. Translation: CSVGSTNTGELFF.

V and J are TRBV10-3 and TRBJ2-4; D is possibly TRBD2 (5 bases). The germline V gene encodes CDR1 ENHRY and CDR2 SYGVKD. Trimming took 6 bases from V and 1 from J, leaving 19 bases between them. The CDR3 contains 17 residues. The CDR3: CAISEGGDSVAKNIQYF. CDR3 coding DNA: TGTGCCATCAGCGAGGGTGGGGATTCCGTTGCCAAAAACATTCAGTACTTC.

This rearrangement joins TRBV18 to TRBJ2-1; 10 nucleotides agree with TRBD2. The length of the CDR3 is 15 residues. V was pared by 5 bases and J by 9 bases, with 10 bases of the junction left unmatched. Germline-derived CDR1 and CDR2 are KGHSH and LQKENI. DNA of the CDR3: TGTGCCAGCTCATCCGCTCTAGCGGGAGTAAGTGAGCAGTTCTTC. Residues: CASSSALAGVSEQFF. Drawing the rest from reference TRBV18 and TRBJ2-1, the complete variable domain is NAGVMQNPRHLVRRRGQEARLRCSPMKGHSHVYWYRQLPEEGLKFMVYLQKENIIDESGMPKERFSAEFPKEGPSILRIQQVVRGDSAAYFCASSSALAGVSEQFFGPGTRLTVL.

The sample holds a few counts of this clone. The V call is TRBV27, the J call TRBJ2-1, with D perhaps TRBD2 (6 bases). V was trimmed by 6 bases and J by 0 bases, leaving 21 bases between them. The CDR3 spans 18 residues. Looked up from germline, CDR1 is MNHEY and CDR2 is SMNVEV (reference sequence). Here the CDR3 reads CASSRKPGLIHSYNEQFF. The CDR3 DNA reads as TGTGCCAGCAGCCGGAAACCGGGACTTATTCACTCCTACAATGAGCAGTTCTTC.

The chain uses TRBV28 and TRBJ2-5; TRBD1 might be the D (6 bases). V dropped 9 bases and J dropped 4 bases, with 15 bases sitting between them. The V gene's germline CDR1 is MDHEN and CDR2 SYDVKM. The CDR3 extends over 13 amino acids. CDR3 in DNA: TGTGCCAGTTTTGGGCAGACAGGAGAGACCCAGTACTTC. This gives the protein CASFGQTGETQYF.

V gene TRBV2 combines with J gene TRBJ2-5; no definite D call. The germline V gene encodes CDR1 SNHLY and CDR2 FYNNEI. The CDR3 runs 13 residues. V gave up 8 bases and J gave up 2 bases, with 12 bases separating them. The CDR3 region is CASGVNRQETQYF. In nucleotides, the CDR3 is TGTGCCAGCGGCGTCAACAGACAAGAGACCCAGTACTTC.

The rearrangement links TRBV25-1 to TRBJ1-4, with 8 bases that match TRBD1. The junction had 7 bases not matched to a gene; V was cut back by 6 bases and J by 7 bases. Germline V gene data show CDR1 as MGHDK and CDR2 as SYGVNS. This CDR3 spans 14 amino acids. Here the CDR3 reads CASRTTGGSEKLFF. CDR3 in DNA: TGTGCCAGCAGGACCACAGGGGGAAGTGAAAAACTGTTTTTT.

The chain recombines TRBV2 with TRBJ2-3, with 9 positions matching TRBD2. The CDR3 contains 14 residues. J was trimmed by 6 bases and V by 6 bases; bases with no gene match: 7. Germline CDR1 and CDR2: SNHLY and FYNNEI. The CDR3, as DNA: TGTGCCAGCAGACGCGGGGGGGCCCGGGATACGCAGTATTTT. This codes for CASRRGGARDTQYF.

This rearrangement joins TRBV4-1 to TRBJ1-1; 7 bases agree with TRBD1. V lost 2 bases and J lost 2; bases outside the gene matches: 2. In germline, CDR1 is MGHRA, CDR2 YSYEKL. The CDR3 is made up of 14 amino acids. CDR3 region: CASSQNRGNTEAFF. CDR3 in DNA: TGCGCCAGCAGCCAAAACAGGGGTAACACTGAAGCTTTCTTT.

This clone was seen a few times. The V gene is TRBV5-1, the J gene TRBJ2-3; TRBD2 agrees at 9 bases. CDR3 length: 16 residues. Germline V gene data show CDR1 as SGHRS and CDR2 as YFSETQ. Losses at the gene ends were 0 bases for V and 9 bases for J; bases not matched to a gene: 11. CDR3 protein: CASSLALGGGVDTQYF. CDR3 bases: TGCGCCAGCAGCTTGGCCCTGGGCGGGGGGGTGGACACGCAGTATTTT.